These T cell receptor beta chains were read from a single sample in a study of T cell changes during pregnancy in multiple sclerosis. Clones were read by immunoSEQ multiplex PCR, and TCRdb kept only the in-frame ones, dropping some. The sample lists roughly 110,000 clones, around 90% occurring once. The specimen was peripheral blood, collected after pregnancy. Receptors were obtained from a female donor with multiple sclerosis, enrolled in a pregnancy study. Each CDR3 is given with its conserved first and last residue. Fields, in order: V gene, CDR3 protein.

>TRBV6-5
CASSPLPNYGYTF
>TRBV5-1
CASSNLGGGSYNEQFF
>TRBV7-9
CASSLETGVSYEQYF
>TRBV23-1
CASSQFLAVTLYEQYF
>TRBV6-5
CASKPAGGPNEKLFF
>TRBV9
CASSARAGANVLTF
>TRBV6-5
CASSNSYEQYF
>TRBV2
CASAPWLAGGNEQFF
>TRBV6-6
CASSLQRPSYEQYF
>TRBV6-1
CASSGDREAQPQHF
>TRBV10-2
CASSVNGAPPTDTQYF
>TRBV11-2
CASSLSGGGATDTQYF
>TRBV28
CASSSSPWTRQETQYF
>TRBV19
CASRNRGSNQPQHF
>TRBV11-1
CASSIQSGTGRGAFF